This TCR beta chain stems from a study of beta chain features in type 1 diabetes. Trimming pared 6 bases from V and 0 bases from J, leaving 11 bases between. The germline gives CDR1 KGHSH, CDR2 LQKENI. The length of the CDR3 is 14 residues. Of the isolated RNA, all was reverse transcribed, and so the sequenced material was expressed TCRB transcripts. Clones were read by immunoSEQ multiplex PCR, and TCRdb kept only the in-frame ones, dropping some. The sample has 360,000 or so clones; around 20% are singletons. Markers CD45RO/CCR7/CD25/CD127/CD95/CD27 served to sort CD4+ naive, central memory, regulatory and stem cell-like memory cells. Each population that was sorted was more than 95% pure.

The genes are TRBV18 and TRBJ1-1, with D tentatively TRBD1 (5 bases). The source is a woman between 18 and 30 years old in good health. The specimen was naive CD4+ T cells from blood. This CDR3 is CASSEGRMNTEAFF. The CDR3 region has the DNA TGTGCCAGCTCGGAGGGACGGATGAACACTGAAGCTTTCTTT.